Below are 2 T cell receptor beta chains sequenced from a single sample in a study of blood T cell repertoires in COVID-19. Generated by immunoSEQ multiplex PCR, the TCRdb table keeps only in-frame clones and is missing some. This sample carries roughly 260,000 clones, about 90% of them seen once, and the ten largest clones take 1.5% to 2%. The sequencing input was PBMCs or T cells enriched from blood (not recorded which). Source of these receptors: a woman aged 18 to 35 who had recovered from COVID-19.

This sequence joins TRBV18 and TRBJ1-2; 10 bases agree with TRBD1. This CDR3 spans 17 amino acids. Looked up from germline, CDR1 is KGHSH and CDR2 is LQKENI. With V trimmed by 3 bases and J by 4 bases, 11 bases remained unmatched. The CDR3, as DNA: TGTGCCAGCTCACCTATCGGCGGGGACAGGGGATCCTATGGCTACACCTTC. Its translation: CASSPIGGDRGSYGYTF.

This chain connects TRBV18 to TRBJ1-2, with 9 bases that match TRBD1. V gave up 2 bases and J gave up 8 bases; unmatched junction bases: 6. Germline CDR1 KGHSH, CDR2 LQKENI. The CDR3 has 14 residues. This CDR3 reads CASSPFTGGEGYTF. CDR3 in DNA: TGTGCCAGCTCACCATTTACAGGGGGCGAAGGCTACACCTTC.